A single T cell receptor (beta chain) is shown here with its context. Its target is not known. Deletions cut 6 bases from V and 6 bases from J, with 18 bases between. The V gene's germline CDR1 is MNHNS and CDR2 SASEGT. The CDR3 is 14 residues long. The data originate from a study of shared clonotypes between healthy human individuals. Using immunoSEQ multiplex PCR, the repertoire was profiled, and TCRdb retains in-frame clones only, with some absent. Here the sample spans just under 95,000 clones, 60% to 70% being singletons. Broader study findings: Relative to clonotypes present in all four donors, those not shared had lower generation probabilities. Clonotype sharing among donors likely depends on sequencing depth.

This chain joins TRBV6-1 and TRBJ2-7; D may be TRBD1 (5 bases). The material sequenced was memory CD8+ T cells sorted from blood. Subset defined: CD45RO+ cells pooled with CCR7-negative TemRA cells. This receptor was taken from a man aged 25 to 40 in good health. CDR3 amino acids: CASSFQGTAREQYF. CDR3 DNA sequence: TGTGCCAGCAGCTTCCAGGGCACCGCTCGCGAGCAGTACTTC.